The T cell receptor (beta chain) described here comes from a study of CD8 T cells in Susac syndrome. The authors reverse transcribed about 0.5 to 1 ug RNA with random hexamers. TCRdb used MiXCR to reprocess the immunoSEQ multiplex PCR reads, holding one entry per CDR3 protein. Of 160,000 or so distinct CDR3 sequences listed, approximately 96% were seen once; the top ten hold around 0.15%. V gave up 3 bases and J gave up 1 base; unmatched junction bases: 6. Germline V CDR1 and CDR2: SGHRS, YFSETQ. This CDR3 contains 15 residues. The study's findings and limits: Clonal expansion did not appear in Susac syndrome CD4+ T cell repertoires. The study admitted that it had a relatively small number of individuals in its TCR sequencing and HLA analysis.

On this clonotype: Its antigen is unidentified.

Sequencing targeted TCR beta in blood CD8+ and CD4+ T cells. Material for sequencing was CD4+ T cells from PBMCs. The receptor was derived from a human donor with Susac syndrome. V usage is TRBV5-1 and J usage is TRBJ1-2; 7 bases are shared with TRBD1. The CDR3 DNA reads TGCGCCAGCAGCTCAGGGACAGCCGATAACTATGGCTACACCTTC. Its protein is CASSSGTADNYGYTF.